Listed here is a single T cell receptor (beta chain). This entry belongs to a study of blood T cell repertoires in COVID-19. Whole-study context: The United States, Italy and Spain supplied acute and convalescent COVID-19 samples. From T cells, B-cell-depleted T cells, or PBMCs came the material, which was cDNA or gDNA.

Data came from immunoSEQ multiplex PCR; TCRdb stores just in-frame clones and leaves some out. Altogether 120,000 to 150,000 clones are present, 88% being singletons, with the ten largest covering 1.5%. Germline-derived CDR1 and CDR2 are SGHTA and FQGNSA. Trimming cost V 3 bases and J 4 bases; bases outside gene matches: 11. The CDR3 has 17 amino acids. The TCR was taken from a woman aged 60-75 years with acute or convalescent COVID-19. Source material: peripheral blood. V and J are TRBV7-2 and TRBJ1-3; 8 positions match TRBD1. The DNA of the CDR3 is TGTGCCAGCAGCTTGAAACTAGGGACAGGATTCGGAAACACCATATATTTT. It yields the protein CASSLKLGTGFGNTIYF.